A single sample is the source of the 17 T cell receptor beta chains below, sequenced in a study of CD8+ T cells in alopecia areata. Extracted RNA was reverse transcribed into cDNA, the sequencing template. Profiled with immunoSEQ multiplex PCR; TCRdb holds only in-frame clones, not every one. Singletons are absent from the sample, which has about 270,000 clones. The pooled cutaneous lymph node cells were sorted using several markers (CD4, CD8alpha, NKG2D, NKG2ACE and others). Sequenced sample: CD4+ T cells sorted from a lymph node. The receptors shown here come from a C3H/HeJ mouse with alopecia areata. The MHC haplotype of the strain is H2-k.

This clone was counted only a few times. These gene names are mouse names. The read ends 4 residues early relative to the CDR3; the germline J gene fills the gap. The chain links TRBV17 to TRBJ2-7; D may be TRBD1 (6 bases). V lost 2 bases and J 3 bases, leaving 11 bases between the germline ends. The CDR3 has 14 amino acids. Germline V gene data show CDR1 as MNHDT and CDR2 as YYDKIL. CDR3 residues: CASSRMGQIYEQYF. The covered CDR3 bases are TGTGCTAGCAGTAGAATGGGACAAATCTAT.

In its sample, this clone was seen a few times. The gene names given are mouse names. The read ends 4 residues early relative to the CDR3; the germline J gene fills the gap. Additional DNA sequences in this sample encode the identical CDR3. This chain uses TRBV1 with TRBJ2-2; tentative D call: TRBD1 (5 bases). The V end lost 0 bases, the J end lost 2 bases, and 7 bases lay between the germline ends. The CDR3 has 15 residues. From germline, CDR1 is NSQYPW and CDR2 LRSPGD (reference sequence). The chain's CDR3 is CTCSAEAGNTGQLYF. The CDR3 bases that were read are TGCACCTGCAGTGCAGAGGCAGGGAACACCGGG.

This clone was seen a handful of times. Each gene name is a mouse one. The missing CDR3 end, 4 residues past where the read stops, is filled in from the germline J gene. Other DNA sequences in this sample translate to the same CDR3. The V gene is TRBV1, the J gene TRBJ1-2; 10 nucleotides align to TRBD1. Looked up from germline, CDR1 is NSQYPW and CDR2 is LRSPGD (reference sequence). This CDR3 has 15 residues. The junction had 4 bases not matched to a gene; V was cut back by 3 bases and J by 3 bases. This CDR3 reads CTCSARTGGDSDYTF. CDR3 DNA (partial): TGCACCTGCAGTGCCCGGACAGGGGGGGACTCC.

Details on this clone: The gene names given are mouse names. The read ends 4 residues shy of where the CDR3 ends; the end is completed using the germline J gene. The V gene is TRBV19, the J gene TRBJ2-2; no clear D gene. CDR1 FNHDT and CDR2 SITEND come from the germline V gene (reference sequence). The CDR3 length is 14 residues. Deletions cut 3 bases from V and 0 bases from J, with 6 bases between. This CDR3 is CASSTTTNTGQLYF. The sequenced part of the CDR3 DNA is TGTGCCAGCAGTACGACAACAAACACCGGG.

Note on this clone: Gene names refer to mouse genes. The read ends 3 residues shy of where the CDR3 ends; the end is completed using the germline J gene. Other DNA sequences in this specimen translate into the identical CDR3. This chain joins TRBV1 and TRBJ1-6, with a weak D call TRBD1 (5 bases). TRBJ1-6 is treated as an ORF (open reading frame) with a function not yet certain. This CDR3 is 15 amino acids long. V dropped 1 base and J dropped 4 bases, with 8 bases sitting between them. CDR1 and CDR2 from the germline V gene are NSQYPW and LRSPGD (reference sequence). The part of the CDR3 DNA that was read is TGCACCTGCAGTGCAGGACAGATTTATAATTCGCCC. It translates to CTCSAGQIYNSP. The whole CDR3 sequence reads CTCSAGQIYNSPLYF.

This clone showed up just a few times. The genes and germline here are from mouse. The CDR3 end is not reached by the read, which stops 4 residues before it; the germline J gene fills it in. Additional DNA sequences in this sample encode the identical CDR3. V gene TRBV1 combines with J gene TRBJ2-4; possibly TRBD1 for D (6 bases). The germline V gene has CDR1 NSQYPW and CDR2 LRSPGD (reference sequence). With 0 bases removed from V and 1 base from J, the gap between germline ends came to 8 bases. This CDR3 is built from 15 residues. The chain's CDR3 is CTCSADRGGQNTLYF. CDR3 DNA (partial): TGCACCTGCAGTGCAGACAGGGGAGGTCAAAAC.

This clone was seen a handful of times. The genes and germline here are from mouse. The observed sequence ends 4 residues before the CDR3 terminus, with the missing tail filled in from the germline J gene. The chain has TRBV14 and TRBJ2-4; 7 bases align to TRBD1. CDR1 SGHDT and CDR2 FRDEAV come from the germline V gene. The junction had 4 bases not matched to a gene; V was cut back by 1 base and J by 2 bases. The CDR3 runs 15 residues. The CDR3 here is CASSFRDRNQNTLYF. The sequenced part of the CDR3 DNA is TGTGCCAGCAGTTTCCGGGACAGAAATCAAAAC. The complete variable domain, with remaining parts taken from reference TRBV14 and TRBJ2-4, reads EAGVTQSPRYAVLQEGQAVSFWCDPISGHDTLYWYQQPRDQGPQLLVYFRDEAVIDNSQLPSDRFSAVRPKGTNSTLKIQSAKQGDTATYLCASSFRDRNQNTLYFGAGTRLSVL.

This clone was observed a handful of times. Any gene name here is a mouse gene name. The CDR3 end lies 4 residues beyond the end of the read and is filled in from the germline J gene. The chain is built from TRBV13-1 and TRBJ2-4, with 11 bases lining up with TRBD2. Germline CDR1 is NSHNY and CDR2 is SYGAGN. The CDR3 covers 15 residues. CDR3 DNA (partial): TGTGCCAGCAGTGACCCCGGGACTGGGGGAAAC. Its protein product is CASSDPGTGGN. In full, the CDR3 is CASSDPGTGGNTLYF.

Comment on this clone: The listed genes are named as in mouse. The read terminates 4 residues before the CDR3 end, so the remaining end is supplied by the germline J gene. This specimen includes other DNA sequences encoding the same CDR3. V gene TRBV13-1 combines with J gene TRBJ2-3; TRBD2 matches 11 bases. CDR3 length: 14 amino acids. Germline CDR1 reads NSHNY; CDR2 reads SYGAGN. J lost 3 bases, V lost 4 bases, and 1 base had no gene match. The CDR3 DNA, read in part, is TGTGCCAGCAGTCGGGACTGGGGGGCAGAA. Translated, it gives CASSRDWGAE. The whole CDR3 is CASSRDWGAETLYF.

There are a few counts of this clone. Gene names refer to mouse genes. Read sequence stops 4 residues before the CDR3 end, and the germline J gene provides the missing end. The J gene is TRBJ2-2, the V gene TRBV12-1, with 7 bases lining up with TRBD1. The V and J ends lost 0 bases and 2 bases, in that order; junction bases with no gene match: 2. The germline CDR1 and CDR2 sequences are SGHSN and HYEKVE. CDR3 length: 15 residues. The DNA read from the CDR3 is TGTGCCAGCTCTCTCGTGGGACAGAACACCGGG. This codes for CASSLVGQNTG. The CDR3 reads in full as CASSLVGQNTGQLYF.

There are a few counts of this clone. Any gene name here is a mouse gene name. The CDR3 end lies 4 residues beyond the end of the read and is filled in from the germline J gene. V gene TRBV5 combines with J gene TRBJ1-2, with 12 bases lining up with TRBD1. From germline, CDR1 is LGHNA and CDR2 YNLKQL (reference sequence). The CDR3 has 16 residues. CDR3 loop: CASSQEWGTGGPDYTF. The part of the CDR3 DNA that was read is TGTGCCAGCAGCCAAGAGTGGGGGACAGGGGGCCCC.

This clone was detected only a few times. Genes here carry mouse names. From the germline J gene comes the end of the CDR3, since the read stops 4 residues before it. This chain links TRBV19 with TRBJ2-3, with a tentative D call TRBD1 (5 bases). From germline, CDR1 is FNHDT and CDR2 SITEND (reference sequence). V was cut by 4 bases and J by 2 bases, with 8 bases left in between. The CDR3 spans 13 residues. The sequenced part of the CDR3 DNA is TGTGCCAGCAGTCGACAGAATGCAGAA. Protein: CASSRQNAE. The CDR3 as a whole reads CASSRQNAETLYF.

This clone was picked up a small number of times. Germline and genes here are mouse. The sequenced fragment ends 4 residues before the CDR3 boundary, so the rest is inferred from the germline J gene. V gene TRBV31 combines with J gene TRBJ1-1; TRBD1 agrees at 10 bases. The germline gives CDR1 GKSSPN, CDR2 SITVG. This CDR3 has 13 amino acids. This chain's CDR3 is CAWSLGQGAEVFF. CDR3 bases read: TGTGCCTGGAGTCTAGGACAGGGGGCA.

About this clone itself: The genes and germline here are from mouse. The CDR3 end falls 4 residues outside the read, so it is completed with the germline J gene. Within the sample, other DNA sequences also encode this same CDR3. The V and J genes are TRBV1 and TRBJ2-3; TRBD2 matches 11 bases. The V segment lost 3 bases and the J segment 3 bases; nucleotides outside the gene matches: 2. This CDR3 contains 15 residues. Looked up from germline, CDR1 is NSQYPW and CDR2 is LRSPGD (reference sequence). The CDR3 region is CTCSATGGAAETLYF. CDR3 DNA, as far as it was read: TGCACCTGCAGTGCTACTGGGGGGGCAGCAGAA.

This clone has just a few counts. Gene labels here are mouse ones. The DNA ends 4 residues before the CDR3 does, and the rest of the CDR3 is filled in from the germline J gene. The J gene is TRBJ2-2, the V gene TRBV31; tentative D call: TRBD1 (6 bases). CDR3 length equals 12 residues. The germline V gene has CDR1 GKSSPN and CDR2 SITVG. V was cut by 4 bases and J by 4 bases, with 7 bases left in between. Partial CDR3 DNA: TGTGCCTGGACAGGGGTCACCGGG. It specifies CAWTGVTG. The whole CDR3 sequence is CAWTGVTGQLYF.

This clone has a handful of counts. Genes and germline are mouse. CDR3 protein: CASSPTGDTEVFF. The covered CDR3 bases are TGTGCCAGCAGTCCTACAGGGGACACA. J is TRBJ1-1 and V is TRBV14; 7 nucleotides agree with TRBD1. The sequenced fragment ends 4 residues before the CDR3 boundary, so the rest is inferred from the germline J gene. Per the germline V gene, CDR1 is SGHDT and CDR2 is FRDEAV. V shed 4 bases and J 3 bases; nucleotides not matched to a gene: 3. CDR3 length: 13 amino acids.

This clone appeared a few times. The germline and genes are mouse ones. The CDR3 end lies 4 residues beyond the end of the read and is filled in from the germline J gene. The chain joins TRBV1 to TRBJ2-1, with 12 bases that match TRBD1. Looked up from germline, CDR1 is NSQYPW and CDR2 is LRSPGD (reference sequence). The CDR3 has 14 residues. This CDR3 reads CTCSRDRGRAEQFF. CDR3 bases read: TGCACCTGCAGTCGGGACAGGGGGCGGGCT.